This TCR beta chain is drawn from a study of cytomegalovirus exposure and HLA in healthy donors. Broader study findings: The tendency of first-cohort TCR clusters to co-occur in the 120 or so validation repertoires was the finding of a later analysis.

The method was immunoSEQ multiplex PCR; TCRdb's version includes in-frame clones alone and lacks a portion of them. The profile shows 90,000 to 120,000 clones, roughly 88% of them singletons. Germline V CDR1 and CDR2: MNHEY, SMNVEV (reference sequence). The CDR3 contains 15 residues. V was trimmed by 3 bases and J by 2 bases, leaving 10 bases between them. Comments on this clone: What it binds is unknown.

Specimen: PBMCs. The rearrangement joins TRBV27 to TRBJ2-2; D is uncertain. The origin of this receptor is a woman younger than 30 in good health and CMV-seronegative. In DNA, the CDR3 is TGTGCCAGCAGTTTGACAACCCTAAACACCGGGGAGCTGTTTTTT. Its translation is CASSLTTLNTGELFF.